This entry lists 2 T cell receptor beta chains sequenced from one sample in a study of blood T cell repertoires in COVID-19. TCRdb's copy holds only in-frame clones and misses some; the assay was immunoSEQ multiplex PCR. The sample has some 200,000 clones, roughly 75% seen once. The specimen was peripheral blood. The source of these receptors is a woman aged 70-85 years with acute or convalescent COVID-19.

The chain has TRBV5-4 and TRBJ2-7; 9 bases align to TRBD2. The junction had 7 bases not matched to a gene; V was cut back by 4 bases and J by 2 bases. Per the germline V gene, CDR1 is SGHNT and CDR2 is YYREEE (reference sequence). This CDR3 is built from 15 residues. CDR3 in amino acids: CASSRGASGTYEQYF. DNA of the CDR3: TGTGCCAGCAGCCGCGGGGCTAGCGGGACCTACGAGCAGTACTTC. Supplemented by reference TRBV5-4 and TRBJ2-7, the full variable domain reads ETGVTQSPTHLIKTRGQQVTLRCSSQSGHNTVSWYQQALGQGPQFIFQYYREEENGRGNFPPRFSGLQFPNYSSELNVNALELDDSALYLCASSRGASGTYEQYFGPGTRLTVT.

V is TRBV2 and J is TRBJ2-5, with D hard to call. CDR3 size: 13 residues. V gave up 0 bases and J gave up 5 bases, with 7 bases separating them. Germline V lookup: CDR1 SNHLY, CDR2 FYNNEI. The CDR3 is CASSEAFGETQYF. DNA of the CDR3: TGTGCCAGCAGTGAAGCTTTCGGGGAGACCCAGTACTTC.